This is a list of T cell receptor beta chains from one sample in a study of cytomegalovirus exposure and HLA in healthy donors. TCRdb keeps only in-frame clones here, not all; method: immunoSEQ multiplex PCR. The sample records 270,000 or so clones, 70% to 90% being singletons. The sample comprised PBMCs. Receptors were obtained from a man in his forties in good health and CMV-seropositive. Each CDR3 is given with its conserved first and last residue. Each record gives: D gene, CDR3 length, V gene, J gene, clone size, CDR3 protein, CDR3 DNA. D genes are given only for firm matches. Where a row states a size, it is once, few, many or the class of an expanded clone; other rows omit it.

TRBD1,15,TRBV4-1,TRBJ2-1,.,CASSLTGTEYNEQFF,TGCGCCAGCAGCCTAACCGGGACAGAGTACAATGAGCAGTTCTTC
.,13,TRBV4-2,TRBJ2-2,.,CASEGDTTGELFF,TGTGCCAGCGAAGGGGACACCACCGGGGAGCTGTTTTTT
.,13,TRBV4-2,TRBJ1-1,.,CASSQVVRQEAFF,TGTGCCAGCAGCCAAGTGGTTCGACAGGAAGCTTTCTTT
.,17,TRBV6-1,TRBJ1-1,.,CASSEDRRVVFGPEAFF,TGTGCCAGCAGTGAAGACAGGAGGGTGGTCTTTGGTCCGGAAGCTTTCTTT
TRBD1,16,TRBV5-6,TRBJ1-5,few,CASSLRQGMRGQPQHF,TGTGCCAGCAGTTTACGACAGGGAATGCGCGGTCAGCCCCAGCATTTT
TRBD1,14,TRBV5-6,TRBJ2-3,once,CASSPGTGPDTQYF,TGTGCCAGCAGCCCCGGGACAGGCCCAGATACGCAGTATTTT
TRBD2,13,TRBV19,TRBJ2-1,.,CASTSGSINEQFF,TGTGCCAGTACTAGCGGGAGTATAAATGAGCAGTTCTTC
.,18,TRBV25-1,TRBJ2-6,.,CASSEYALSQAGANVLTF,TGTGCCAGCAGTGAATATGCCCTGTCACAGGCTGGGGCCAACGTCCTGACTTTC
.,15,TRBV29-1,TRBJ2-3,.,CSVEWYGASTDTQYF,TGCAGCGTTGAATGGTATGGGGCTAGCACAGATACGCAGTATTTT
TRBD2,16,TRBV19,TRBJ2-2,.,CASSIDGSGISGELFF,TGTGCCAGTAGTATAGATGGTAGCGGGATATCCGGGGAGCTGTTTTTT
.,12,TRBV6-5,TRBJ1-5,.,CASSSGNQPQHF,TGTGCCAGCAGTTCAGGAAATCAGCCCCAGCATTTT
TRBD2,15,TRBV7-9,TRBJ2-1,.,CASSLALAGNNEQFF,TGTGCCAGCAGCTTAGCGCTAGCGGGAAACAATGAGCAGTTCTTC
.,14,TRBV29-1,TRBJ2-7,.,CSVEGQGGSYEQYF,TGCAGCGTTGAGGGACAAGGGGGCTCCTACGAGCAGTACTTC
.,15,TRBV11-2,TRBJ1-1,.,CASSLTDSINTEAFF,TGTGCCAGCAGCTTGACAGACTCCATAAACACTGAAGCTTTCTTT
TRBD1,14,TRBV29-1,TRBJ1-3,.,CSVGGQGSGNTIYF,TGCAGCGTTGGGGGACAGGGCTCTGGAAACACCATATATTTT
.,16,TRBV25-1,TRBJ2-7,.,CASSDAAISLTYEQYF,TGTGCCAGCAGTGACGCTGCGATCTCCCTGACCTACGAGCAGTACTTC
.,15,TRBV21-1,TRBJ2-2,once,CASSKFGTNTGELFF,TGTGCCAGCAGCAAATTCGGGACGAACACCGGGGAGCTGTTTTTT
TRBD1,18,TRBV10-3,TRBJ1-2,.,CAISESKQGETIAYGYTF,TGTGCCATCAGTGAGTCGAAACAGGGGGAGACAATAGCCTATGGCTACACCTTC
TRBD1,15,TRBV7-9,TRBJ2-7,.,CASSLPFTGAYEQYF,TGTGCCAGCAGCTTACCCTTTACAGGGGCCTACGAGCAGTACTTC
TRBD2,14,TRBV16,TRBJ2-7,.,CASSQWRGSYEQYF,TGTGCCAGCAGCCAATGGCGGGGGTCCTACGAGCAGTACTTC
TRBD1,16,TRBV27,TRBJ2-3,.,CASRGQGAHRTDTQYF,TGTGCCAGCAGGGGACAGGGGGCGCATCGAACAGATACGCAGTATTTT
.,15,TRBV28,TRBJ2-2,.,CASTTPGIQTGELFF,TGTGCCAGCACCACCCCGGGGATCCAAACCGGGGAGCTGTTTTTT
TRBD2,14,TRBV7-8,TRBJ2-7,.,CASSSYSGSYEQYF,TGTGCCAGCAGCTCCTATAGCGGGAGCTACGAGCAGTACTTC
.,14,TRBV27,TRBJ2-2,.,CASRGDRTFGELFF,TGTGCCAGCAGAGGAGACAGGACATTCGGGGAGCTGTTTTTT
TRBD1,13,TRBV11-3,TRBJ2-1,.,CASSFGQDNEQFF,TGTGCCAGCAGCTTCGGACAGGACAATGAGCAGTTCTTC
TRBD1,16,TRBV10-3,TRBJ1-2,.,CAISGEPGQGRYGYTF,TGTGCCATCAGTGGAGAACCGGGACAGGGTCGATATGGCTACACCTTC
TRBD2,17,TRBV5-4,TRBJ2-2,.,CASSQRLAGVGTGELFF,TGTGCCAGCAGCCAGAGACTAGCGGGAGTAGGCACCGGGGAGCTGTTTTTT
TRBD1,13,TRBV2,TRBJ1-2,.,CASSNRGGYGYTF,TGTGCCAGCAGTAACAGGGGAGGCTATGGCTACACCTTC
.,14,TRBV19,TRBJ1-1,.,CASSIDTGITEAFF,TGTGCCAGTAGTATAGATACAGGGATAACTGAAGCTTTCTTT
TRBD1,17,TRBV10-2,TRBJ1-5,.,CASSDPGQGARGQPQHF,TGCGCCAGCAGTGACCCCGGACAGGGGGCACGGGGGCAGCCCCAGCATTTT
TRBD2,14,TRBV30,TRBJ2-1,.,CAWGTSGIYNEQFF,TGTGCCTGGGGGACTAGCGGGATCTACAATGAGCAGTTCTTC
.,17,TRBV18,TRBJ2-7,.,CASSNGGVDSRVYEQYF,TGTGCCAGCTCAAATGGGGGGGTGGACAGTCGCGTCTACGAGCAGTACTTC
.,12,TRBV11-3,TRBJ2-2,.,CASSFDTGELFF,TGTGCCAGCAGCTTCGACACCGGGGAGCTGTTTTTT
.,13,TRBV19,TRBJ2-2,.,CASSMVQAGELFF,TGTGCCAGTAGTATGGTCCAGGCCGGGGAGCTGTTTTTT
TRBD1,15,TRBV27,TRBJ2-7,.,CASSDRGHSSYEQYF,TGTGCCAGCAGCGACAGGGGGCATAGCTCCTACGAGCAGTACTTC
.,14,TRBV6-6,TRBJ1-1,.,CASRLAAENTEAFF,TGTGCCAGCAGGCTCGCCGCAGAGAACACTGAAGCTTTCTTT
.,15,TRBV5-1,TRBJ1-1,.,CASSLAAGRYTEAFF,TGCGCCAGCAGCTTGGCCGCGGGACGGTACACTGAGGCTTTCTTT